This section outlines one T cell receptor (beta chain) sequence together with its context. Its antigen remains unknown. Trimming stripped 7 bases from V and 9 bases from J, with 18 bases between. Germline-derived CDR1 and CDR2 are SQVTM and ANQGSEA. The CDR3 sequence is 12 residues long. This specimen comes from a study of cytomegalovirus exposure and HLA in healthy donors. Study context: Earlier work reported 90 million to 120 million unique TCR beta sequences from 180 million or so T cells. Findings and caveats of the study: DRB1 had the most TCR associations and HLA-C the fewest, a later analysis found, with rates varying by HLA locus. Across donors, sequencing depth was assumed by presence/absence analyses to be roughly uniform.

The PCR employed 60 Vbeta primers together with 13 Jbeta primers. Only in-frame clones appear in the TCRdb table, and some are missing; sequencing was by immunoSEQ multiplex PCR. The sample carries fewer than 150,000 clones, around 70% recorded once. This rearrangement joins TRBV29-1 to TRBJ2-5, with D maybe TRBD2 (5 bases). The sequenced sample consisted of PBMCs. This receptor was obtained from a woman in her forties or fifties in good health and CMV-seropositive. CDR3 loop: CSGLAGGWAQYF. Written as DNA, the CDR3 is TGCAGCGGACTCGCCGGCGGGTGGGCCCAGTACTTC. The whole variable domain, filled in from reference TRBV29-1 and TRBJ2-5, reads SAVISQKPSRDICQRGTSLTIQCQVDSQVTMMFWYRQQPGQSLTLIATANQGSEATYESGFVIDKFPISRPNLTFSTLTVSNMSPEDSSIYLCSGLAGGWAQYFGPGTRLLVL.